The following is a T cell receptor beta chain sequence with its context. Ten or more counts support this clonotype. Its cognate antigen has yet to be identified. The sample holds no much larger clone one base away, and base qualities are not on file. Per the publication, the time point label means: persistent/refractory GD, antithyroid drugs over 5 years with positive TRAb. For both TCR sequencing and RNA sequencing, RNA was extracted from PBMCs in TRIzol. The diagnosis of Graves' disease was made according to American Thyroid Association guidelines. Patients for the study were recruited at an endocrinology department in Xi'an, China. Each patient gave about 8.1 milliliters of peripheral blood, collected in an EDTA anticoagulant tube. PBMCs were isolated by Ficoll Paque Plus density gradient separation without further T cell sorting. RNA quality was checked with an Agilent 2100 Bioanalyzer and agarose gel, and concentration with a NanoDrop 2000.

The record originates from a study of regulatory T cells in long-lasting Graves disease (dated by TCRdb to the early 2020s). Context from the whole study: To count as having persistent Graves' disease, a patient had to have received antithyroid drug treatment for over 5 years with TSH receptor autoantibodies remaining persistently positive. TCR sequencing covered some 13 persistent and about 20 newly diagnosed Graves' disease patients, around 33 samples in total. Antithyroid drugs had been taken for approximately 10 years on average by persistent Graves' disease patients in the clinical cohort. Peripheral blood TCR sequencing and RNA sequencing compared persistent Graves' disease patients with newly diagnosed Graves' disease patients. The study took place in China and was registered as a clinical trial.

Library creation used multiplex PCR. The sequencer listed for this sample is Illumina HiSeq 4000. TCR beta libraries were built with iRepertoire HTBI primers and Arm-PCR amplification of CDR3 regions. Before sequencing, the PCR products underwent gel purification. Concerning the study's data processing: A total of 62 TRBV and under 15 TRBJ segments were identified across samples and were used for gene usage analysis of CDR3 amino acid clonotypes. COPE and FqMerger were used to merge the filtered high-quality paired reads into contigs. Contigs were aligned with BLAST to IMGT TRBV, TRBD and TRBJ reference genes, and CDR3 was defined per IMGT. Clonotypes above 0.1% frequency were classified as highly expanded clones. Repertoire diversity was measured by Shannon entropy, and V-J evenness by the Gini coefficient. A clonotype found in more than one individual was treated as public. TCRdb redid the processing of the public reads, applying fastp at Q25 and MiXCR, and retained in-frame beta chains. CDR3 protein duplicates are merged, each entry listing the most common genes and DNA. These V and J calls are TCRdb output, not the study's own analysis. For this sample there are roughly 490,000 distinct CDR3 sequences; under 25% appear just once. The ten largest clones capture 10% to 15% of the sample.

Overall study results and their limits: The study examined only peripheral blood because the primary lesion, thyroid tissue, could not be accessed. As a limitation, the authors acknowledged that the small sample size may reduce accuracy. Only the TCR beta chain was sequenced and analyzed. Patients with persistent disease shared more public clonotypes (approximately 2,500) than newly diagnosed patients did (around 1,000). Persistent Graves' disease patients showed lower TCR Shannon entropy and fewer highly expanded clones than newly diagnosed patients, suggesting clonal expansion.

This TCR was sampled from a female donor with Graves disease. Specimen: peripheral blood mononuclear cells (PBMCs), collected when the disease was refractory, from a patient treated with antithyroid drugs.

The DNA sequence is as follows: TGTGCCACCAGTTCCCCTGGAGCTAACTATGGCTACACCTTC. This yields the protein CATSSPGANYGYTF. The chain links TRBV24-1 with TRBJ1-2; no D gene can be assigned with confidence. V was cut back by 6 bases and J by 0 bases, leaving a gap of 10 bases between them. From a lookup of the germline V gene, CDR1 and CDR2 are KGHDR and SFDVKD. Taken from cysteine to phenylalanine, the CDR3 has 14 residues. This entry keeps only the CDR3 DNA: 42 bases, framed from base 1.